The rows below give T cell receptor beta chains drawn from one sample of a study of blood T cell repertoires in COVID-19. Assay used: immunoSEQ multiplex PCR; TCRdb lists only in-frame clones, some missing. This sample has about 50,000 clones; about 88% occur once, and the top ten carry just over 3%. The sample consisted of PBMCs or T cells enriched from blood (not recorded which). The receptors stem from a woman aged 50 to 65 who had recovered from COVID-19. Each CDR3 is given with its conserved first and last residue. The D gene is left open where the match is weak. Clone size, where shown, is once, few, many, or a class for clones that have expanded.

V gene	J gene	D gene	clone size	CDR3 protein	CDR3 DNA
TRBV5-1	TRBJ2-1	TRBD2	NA	CASSLREADNEQFF	TGCGCCAGCAGCTTGCGGGAGGCCGACAATGAGCAGTTCTTC
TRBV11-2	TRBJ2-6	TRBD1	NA	CASSYRDSFFSGANVLTF	TGTGCCAGCAGCTACCGGGACAGTTTTTTCTCTGGGGCCAACGTCCTGACTTTC
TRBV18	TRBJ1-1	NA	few	CASSRGNMNTEAFF	TGTGCCAGCTCTCGTGGCAACATGAACACTGAAGCTTTCTTT
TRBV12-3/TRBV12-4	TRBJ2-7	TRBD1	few	CASRTGGAYEQYF	TGTGCCAGCCGGACAGGGGGCGCGTACGAGCAGTACTTC
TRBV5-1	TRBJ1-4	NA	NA	CASSLGPNEKLFF	TGCGCCAGCAGCTTGGGGCCCAATGAAAAACTGTTTTTT
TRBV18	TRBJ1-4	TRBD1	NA	CASSRDRGLTNEKLFF	TGTGCCAGCTCACGGGACAGGGGATTAACTAATGAAAAACTGTTTTTT
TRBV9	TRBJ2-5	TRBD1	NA	CASSKDRAQETQYF	TGTGCCAGCAGCAAAGACAGGGCTCAAGAGACCCAGTACTTC
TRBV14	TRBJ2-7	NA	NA	CASSQAGREVYEQYF	TGTGCCAGCAGCCAAGCGGGCAGGGAGGTTTACGAGCAGTACTTC
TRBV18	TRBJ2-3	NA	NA	CASSPPGVPADTQYF	TGTGCCAGCTCACCACCGGGCGTTCCGGCAGATACGCAGTATTTT
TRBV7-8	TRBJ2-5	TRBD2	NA	CASQLAGEETQYF	TGTGCCAGCCAACTAGCGGGGGAAGAGACCCAGTACTTC
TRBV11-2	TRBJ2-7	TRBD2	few	CASSFHFTSGSSSYEQYF	TGTGCCAGCAGCTTCCATTTTACTAGCGGGAGTTCCTCCTACGAGCAGTACTTC
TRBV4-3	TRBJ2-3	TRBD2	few	CASSQDPTSGVDTQYF	TGCGCCAGCAGCCAAGATCCGACTAGCGGGGTCGATACGCAGTATTTT
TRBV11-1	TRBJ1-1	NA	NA	CASSLGGRAEAFF	TGTGCCAGCAGCTTAGGAGGGCGCGCTGAAGCTTTCTTT
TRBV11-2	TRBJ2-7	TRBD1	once	CASSPQTGVSYEQYF	TGTGCCAGCAGCCCCCAGACAGGGGTTTCCTACGAGCAGTACTTC
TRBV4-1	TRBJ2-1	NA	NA	CASSLDSSSYNEQFF	TGCGCCAGCAGCCTAGACTCCTCTTCCTACAATGAGCAGTTCTTC
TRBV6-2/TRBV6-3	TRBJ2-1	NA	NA	CASSTGLYNEQFF	TGTGCCAGCAGTACGGGACTGTACAATGAGCAGTTCTTC
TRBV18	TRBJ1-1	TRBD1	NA	CASSLGQGAGVSEAFF	TGTGCCAGCTCACTAGGACAGGGGGCGGGAGTGTCTGAAGCTTTCTTT
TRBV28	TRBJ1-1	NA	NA	CASRVQGNTEAFF	TGTGCCAGCAGAGTTCAGGGGAACACTGAAGCTTTCTTT
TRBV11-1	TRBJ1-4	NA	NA	CASSRAGEKLFF	TGTGCCAGCAGCCGTGCAGGCGAAAAACTGTTTTTT
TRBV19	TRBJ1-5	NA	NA	CASSRGWTGNLNQPQHF	TGTGCCAGTAGTAGGGGATGGACCGGGAACCTCAATCAGCCCCAGCATTTT
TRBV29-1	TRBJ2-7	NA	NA	CSVNRGGDYEQYF	TGCAGCGTTAATCGCGGCGGAGACTACGAGCAGTACTTC
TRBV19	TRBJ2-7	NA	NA	CASSIGQGGTYEQYF	TGTGCCAGTAGTATAGGGCAGGGAGGCACCTACGAGCAGTACTTC
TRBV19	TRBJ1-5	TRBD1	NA	CASTGTAIESNQPQHF	TGTGCCAGTACCGGGACAGCCATCGAGAGCAATCAGCCCCAGCATTTT
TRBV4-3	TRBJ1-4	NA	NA	CASSQGSGWKTNEKLFF	TGCGCCAGCAGCCAAGGGTCCGGGTGGAAAACTAATGAAAAACTGTTTTTT
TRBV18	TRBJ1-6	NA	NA	CASSPERSHYNSPLHF	TGTGCCAGCTCTCCCGAGCGGTCGCACTATAATTCACCCCTCCACTTT
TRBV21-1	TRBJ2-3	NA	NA	CASSPRRENTQYF	TGTGCCAGCAGCCCCCGAAGGGAGAATACGCAGTATTTT
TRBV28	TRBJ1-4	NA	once	CASSSTTGAPNEKLFF	TGTGCCAGCAGTTCCACGACAGGTGCCCCTAATGAAAAACTGTTTTTT
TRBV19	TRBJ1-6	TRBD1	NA	CASSVQGRNSPLHF	TGTGCCAGTAGCGTACAGGGGAGGAACTCACCCCTCCACTTT
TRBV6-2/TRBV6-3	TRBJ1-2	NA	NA	CASSQRRGYTF	TGTGCCAGCAGCCAACGGAGAGGCTACACCTTC
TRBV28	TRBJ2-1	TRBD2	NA	CATRTSVYNEQFF	TGTGCCACCAGGACTAGCGTCTACAATGAGCAGTTCTTC
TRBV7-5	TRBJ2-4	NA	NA	CARSPPQGGPPKNIQYF	TGTGCCAGAAGCCCCCCCCAAGGGGGCCCGCCCAAAAACATTCAGTACTTC
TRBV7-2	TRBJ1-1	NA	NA	CASRPFQGSTEAFF	TGTGCCAGCAGGCCTTTTCAGGGGAGCACTGAAGCTTTCTTT
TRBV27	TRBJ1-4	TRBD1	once	CASSPLDRGTNEKLFF	TGTGCCAGCAGTCCCCTGGACAGGGGGACTAATGAAAAACTGTTTTTT
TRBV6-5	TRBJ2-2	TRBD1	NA	CASRIEAGGGGELFF	TGTGCCAGCAGGATAGAAGCAGGGGGCGGCGGGGAGCTGTTTTTT
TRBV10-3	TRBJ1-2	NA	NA	CAISESNTGNYGYTF	TGTGCCATCAGTGAGTCGAATACAGGGAACTATGGCTACACCTTC
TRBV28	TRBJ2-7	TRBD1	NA	CASRDRFRTYEQYF	TGTGCCAGCAGGGACAGGTTCCGAACCTACGAGCAGTACTTC
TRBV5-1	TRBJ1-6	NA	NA	CASSFDRDTRNSPLHF	TGCGCCAGCAGCTTTGACAGAGATACTCGGAATTCACCCCTCCACTTT
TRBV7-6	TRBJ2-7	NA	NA	CASSLQAGPDGYEQYF	TGTGCCAGCAGCTTACAGGCGGGTCCCGACGGCTACGAGCAGTACTTC